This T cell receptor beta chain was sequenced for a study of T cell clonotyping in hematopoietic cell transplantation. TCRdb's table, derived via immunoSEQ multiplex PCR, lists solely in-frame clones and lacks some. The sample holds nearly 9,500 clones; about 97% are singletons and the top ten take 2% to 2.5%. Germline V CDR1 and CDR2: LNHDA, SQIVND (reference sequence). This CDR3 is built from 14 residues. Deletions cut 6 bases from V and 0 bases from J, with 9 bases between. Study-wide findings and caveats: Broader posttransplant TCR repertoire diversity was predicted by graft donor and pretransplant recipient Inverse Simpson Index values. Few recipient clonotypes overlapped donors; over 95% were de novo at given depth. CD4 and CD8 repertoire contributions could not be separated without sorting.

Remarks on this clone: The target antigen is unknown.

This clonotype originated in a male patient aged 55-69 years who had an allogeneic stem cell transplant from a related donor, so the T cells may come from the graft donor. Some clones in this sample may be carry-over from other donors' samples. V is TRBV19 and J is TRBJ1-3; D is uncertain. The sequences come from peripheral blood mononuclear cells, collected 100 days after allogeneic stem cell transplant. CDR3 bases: TGTGCCAGTAGCCGAACAGTCTCTGGAAACACCATATATTTT. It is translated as CASSRTVSGNTIYF.